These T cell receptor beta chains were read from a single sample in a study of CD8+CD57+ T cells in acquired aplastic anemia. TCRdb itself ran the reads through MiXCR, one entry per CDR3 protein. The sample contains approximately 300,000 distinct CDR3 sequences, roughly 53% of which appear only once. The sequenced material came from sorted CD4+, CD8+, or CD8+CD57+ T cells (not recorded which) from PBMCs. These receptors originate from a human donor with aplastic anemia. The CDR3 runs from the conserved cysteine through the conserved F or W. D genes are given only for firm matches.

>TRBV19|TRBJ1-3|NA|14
CASDAGVSGNTIYF
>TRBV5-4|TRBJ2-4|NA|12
CASSFGGDIQYF
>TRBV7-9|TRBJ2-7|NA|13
CASSFRSRGEQYF
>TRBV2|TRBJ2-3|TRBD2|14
CASSLLARTDTQYF
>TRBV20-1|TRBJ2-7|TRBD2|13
CSAIATSGYEQYF
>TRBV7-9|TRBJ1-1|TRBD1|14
CASSFQQGAGEAFF
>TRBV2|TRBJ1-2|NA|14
CARGDSLANYGYTF
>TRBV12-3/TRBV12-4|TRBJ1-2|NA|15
CASSPPPWQGYGYTF
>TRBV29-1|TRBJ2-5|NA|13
CSVAQTVGQTQYF
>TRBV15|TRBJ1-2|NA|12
CATSRDNCGYAF
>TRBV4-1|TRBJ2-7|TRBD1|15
CASSQQTGDIYEQYF
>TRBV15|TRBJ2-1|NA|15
CATSREASSYNEQFF
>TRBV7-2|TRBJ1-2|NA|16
CASSPRAMGSFYGYTF
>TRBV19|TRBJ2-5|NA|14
CASSSLGQQETQYF
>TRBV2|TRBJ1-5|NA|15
CASNLDSAGNQPQHF
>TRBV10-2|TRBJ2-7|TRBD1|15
CASRGHRTGDDEQYF